Here is one T cell receptor beta chain with its context. The data belong to a study of cytotoxic CD8 clonotypes in ibrutinib-treated CLL. Profiling relied on immunoSEQ multiplex PCR, and the TCRdb table lists in-frame clones only, not all of them. The sample consists of about 49,000 clones, 69% of them appearing once. This TCR was recovered from a human donor with chronic lymphocytic leukemia. The material was PBMCs, obtained after 12 months of ibrutinib treatment.

This CDR3 reads CASSSISPRETQYF. The CDR3 DNA reads as TGTGCCAGCAGCTCCATATCCCCTAGGGAGACCCAGTACTTC. The genes are TRBV7-6 and TRBJ2-5; D gene unclear. Germline CDR1 and CDR2: SGHVS and FNYEAQ. CDR3 length: 14 residues. V was pared by 4 bases and J by 5 bases, with 14 bases between. The complete variable domain, with remaining parts taken from reference TRBV7-6 and TRBJ2-5, reads GAGVSQSPRYKVTKRGQDVALRCDPISGHVSLYWYRQALGQGPEFLTYFNYEAQQDKSGLPNDRFSAERPEGSISTLTIQRTEQRDSAMYRCASSSISPRETQYFGPGTRLLVL.